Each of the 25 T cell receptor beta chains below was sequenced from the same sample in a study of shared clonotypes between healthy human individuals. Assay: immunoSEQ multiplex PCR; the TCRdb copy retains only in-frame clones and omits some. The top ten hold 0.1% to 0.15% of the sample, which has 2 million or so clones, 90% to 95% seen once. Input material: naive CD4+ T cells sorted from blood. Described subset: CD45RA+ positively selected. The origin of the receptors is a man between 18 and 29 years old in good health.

The CDR3: CASSFSGLEAFF. For the CDR3, the DNA is TGTGCCAGCAGCTTTTCTGGCCTTGAAGCTTTCTTT. The chain recombines TRBV7-2 with TRBJ1-1, with unresolved D. Germline V lookup: CDR1 SGHTA, CDR2 FQGNSA. The CDR3 has 12 residues. V was pared by 3 bases and J by 7 bases, with 9 bases between.

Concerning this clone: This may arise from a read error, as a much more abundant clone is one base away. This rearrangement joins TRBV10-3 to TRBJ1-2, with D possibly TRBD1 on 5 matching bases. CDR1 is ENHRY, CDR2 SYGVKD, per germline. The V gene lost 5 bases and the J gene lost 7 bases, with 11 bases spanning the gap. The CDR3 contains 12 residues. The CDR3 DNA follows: TGTGCCATCAGTCGAGGGGATACTGGCTACACCTTC. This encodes CAISRGDTGYTF.

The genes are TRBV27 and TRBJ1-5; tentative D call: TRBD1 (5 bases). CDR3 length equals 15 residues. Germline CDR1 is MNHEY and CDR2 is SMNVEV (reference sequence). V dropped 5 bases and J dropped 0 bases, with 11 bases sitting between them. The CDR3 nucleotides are TGTGCCAGCAGTCCCGGGACCTCTAGCAATCAGCCCCAGCATTTT. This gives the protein CASSPGTSSNQPQHF.

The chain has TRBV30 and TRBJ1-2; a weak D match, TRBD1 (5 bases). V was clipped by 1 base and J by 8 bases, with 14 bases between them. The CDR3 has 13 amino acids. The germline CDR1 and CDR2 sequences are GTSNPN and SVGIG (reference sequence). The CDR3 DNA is TGTGCCTGGAGTGACCGGCAGGGTTTCGGCTACACCTTC. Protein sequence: CAWSDRQGFGYTF.

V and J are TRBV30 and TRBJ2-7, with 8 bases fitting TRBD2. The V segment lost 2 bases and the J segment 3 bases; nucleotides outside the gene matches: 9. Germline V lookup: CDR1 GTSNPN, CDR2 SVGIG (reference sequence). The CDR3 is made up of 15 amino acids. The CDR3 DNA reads TGTGCCTGGAGTTCCCTACTAGCGGAGCACTACGAGCAGTACTTC. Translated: CAWSSLLAEHYEQYF. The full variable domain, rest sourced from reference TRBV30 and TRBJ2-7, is SQTIHQWPATLVQPVGSPLSLECTVEGTSNPNLYWYRQAAGRGLQLLFYSVGIGQISSEVPQNLSASRPQDRQFILSSKKLLLSDSGFYLCAWSSLLAEHYEQYFGPGTRLTVT.

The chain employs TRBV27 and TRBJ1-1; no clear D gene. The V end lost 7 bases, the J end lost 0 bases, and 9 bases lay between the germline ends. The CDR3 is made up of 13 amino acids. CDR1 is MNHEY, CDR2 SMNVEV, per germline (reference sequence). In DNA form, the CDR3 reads TGTGCCAGCAAACCAACCTTGAACACTGAAGCTTTCTTT. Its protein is CASKPTLNTEAFF.

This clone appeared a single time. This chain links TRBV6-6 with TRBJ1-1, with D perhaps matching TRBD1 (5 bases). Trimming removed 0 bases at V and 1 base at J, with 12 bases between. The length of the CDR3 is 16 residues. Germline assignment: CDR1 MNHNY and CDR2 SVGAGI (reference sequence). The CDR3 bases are TGTGCCAGCAGTTACTCGCCGGACGGGGGGAACACTGAAGCTTTCTTT. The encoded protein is CASSYSPDGGNTEAFF.

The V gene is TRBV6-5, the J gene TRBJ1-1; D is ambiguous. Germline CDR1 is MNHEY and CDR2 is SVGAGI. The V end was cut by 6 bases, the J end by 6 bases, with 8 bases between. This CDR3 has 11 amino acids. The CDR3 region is CASRRFSEAFF. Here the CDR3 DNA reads TGTGCCAGCAGACGGTTTTCTGAAGCTTTCTTT.

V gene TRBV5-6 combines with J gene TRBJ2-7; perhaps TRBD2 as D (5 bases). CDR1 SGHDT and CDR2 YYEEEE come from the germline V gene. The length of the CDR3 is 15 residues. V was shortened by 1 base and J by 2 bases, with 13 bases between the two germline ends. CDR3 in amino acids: CASSLTREDPYEQYF. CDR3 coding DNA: TGTGCCAGCAGCTTGACTAGGGAAGACCCCTACGAGCAGTACTTC. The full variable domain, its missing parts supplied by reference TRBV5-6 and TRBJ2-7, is DAGVTQSPTHLIKTRGQQVTLRCSPKSGHDTVSWYQQALGQGPQFIFQYYEEEERQRGNFPDRFSGHQFPNYSSELNVNALLLGDSALYLCASSLTREDPYEQYFGPGTRLTVT.

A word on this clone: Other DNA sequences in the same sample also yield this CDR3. The CDR3 region has the DNA TGTGCCAGTAGTATCGTCGGGGGCAGCTCCTACGAGCAGTACTTC. This encodes CASSIVGGSSYEQYF. The chain links TRBV19 to TRBJ2-7; D is perhaps TRBD1 or TRBD2 (6 bases each). In germline, CDR1 is LNHDA, CDR2 SQIVND (reference sequence). Trimming took off 3 bases at V and 0 bases at J, with 12 bases between the two ends. CDR3 size: 15 residues.

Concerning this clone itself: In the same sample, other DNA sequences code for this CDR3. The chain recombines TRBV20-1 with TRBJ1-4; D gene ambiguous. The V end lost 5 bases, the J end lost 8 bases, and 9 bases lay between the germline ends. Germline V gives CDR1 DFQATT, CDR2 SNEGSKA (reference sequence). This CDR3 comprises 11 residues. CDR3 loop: CSARRGEKLFF. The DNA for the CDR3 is TGCAGTGCTCGCAGAGGGGAAAAACTGTTTTTT.

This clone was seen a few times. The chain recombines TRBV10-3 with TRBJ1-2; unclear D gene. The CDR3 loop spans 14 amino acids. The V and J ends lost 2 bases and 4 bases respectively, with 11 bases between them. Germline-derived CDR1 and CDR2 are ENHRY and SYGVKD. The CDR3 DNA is TGTGCCATCAGTGAGCACGGGGTGACCTATGGCTACACCTTC. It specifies CAISEHGVTYGYTF.

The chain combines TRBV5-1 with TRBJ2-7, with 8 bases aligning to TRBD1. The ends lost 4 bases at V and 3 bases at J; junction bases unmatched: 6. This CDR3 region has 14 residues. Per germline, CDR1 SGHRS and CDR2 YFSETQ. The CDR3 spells CASSLQGGIYEQYF. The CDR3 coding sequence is TGCGCCAGCAGCCTACAGGGGGGTATCTACGAGCAGTACTTC. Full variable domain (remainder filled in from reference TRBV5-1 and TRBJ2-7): KAGVTQTPRYLIKTRGQQVTLSCSPISGHRSVSWYQQTPGQGLQFLFEYFSETQRNKGNFPGRFSGRQFSNSRSEMNVSTLELGDSALYLCASSLQGGIYEQYFGPGTRLTVT.

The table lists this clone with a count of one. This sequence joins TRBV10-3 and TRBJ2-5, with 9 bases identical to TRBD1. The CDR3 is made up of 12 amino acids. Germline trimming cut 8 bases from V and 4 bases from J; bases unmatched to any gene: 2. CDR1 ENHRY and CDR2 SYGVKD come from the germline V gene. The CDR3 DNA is TGTGCCATCGGGACAGGGACAGAGACCCAGTACTTC. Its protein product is CAIGTGTETQYF.

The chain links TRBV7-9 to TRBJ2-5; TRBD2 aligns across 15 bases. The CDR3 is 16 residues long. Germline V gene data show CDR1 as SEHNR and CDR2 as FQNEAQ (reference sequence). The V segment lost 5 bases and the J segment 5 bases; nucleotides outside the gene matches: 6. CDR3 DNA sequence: TGTGCCAGCAGCATGGGACTAGCGGGAGGTGGTGAGACCCAGTACTTC. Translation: CASSMGLAGGGETQYF.

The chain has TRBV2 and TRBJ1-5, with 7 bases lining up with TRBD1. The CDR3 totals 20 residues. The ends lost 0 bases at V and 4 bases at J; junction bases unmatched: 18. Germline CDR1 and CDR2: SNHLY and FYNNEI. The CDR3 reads CASSEASVRDRTRLNQPQHF. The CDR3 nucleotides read TGTGCCAGCAGTGAAGCATCAGTCCGGGACAGAACAAGATTAAATCAGCCCCAGCATTTT.

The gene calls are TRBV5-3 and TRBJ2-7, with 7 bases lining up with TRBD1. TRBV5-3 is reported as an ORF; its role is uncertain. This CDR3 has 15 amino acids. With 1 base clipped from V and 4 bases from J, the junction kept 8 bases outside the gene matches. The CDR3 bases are TGTGCCAGAAGCTTGAAGCCGGGACAGCAGTACGAGCAGTACTTC. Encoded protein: CARSLKPGQQYEQYF.

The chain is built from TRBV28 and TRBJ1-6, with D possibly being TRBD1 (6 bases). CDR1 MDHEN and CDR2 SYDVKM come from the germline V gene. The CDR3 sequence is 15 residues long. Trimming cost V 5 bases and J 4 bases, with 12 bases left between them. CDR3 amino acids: CASSPGQKYNSPLHF. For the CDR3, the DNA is TGTGCCAGCAGTCCCGGACAGAAATATAATTCACCCCTCCACTTT.

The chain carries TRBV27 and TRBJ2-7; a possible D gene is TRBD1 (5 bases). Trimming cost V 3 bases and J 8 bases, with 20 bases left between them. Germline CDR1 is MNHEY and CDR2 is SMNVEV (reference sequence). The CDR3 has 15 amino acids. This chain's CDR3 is CASSFSPGLYDKQYF. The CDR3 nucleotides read TGTGCCAGCAGTTTCTCACCAGGGCTCTACGATAAGCAGTACTTC.

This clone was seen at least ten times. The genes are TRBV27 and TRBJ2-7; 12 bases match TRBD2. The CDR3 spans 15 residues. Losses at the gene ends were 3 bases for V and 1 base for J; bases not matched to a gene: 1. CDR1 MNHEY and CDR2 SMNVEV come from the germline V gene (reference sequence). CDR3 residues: CASSFLAGGSYEQYF. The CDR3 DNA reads TGTGCCAGCAGTTTCCTAGCGGGAGGGTCCTACGAGCAGTACTTC.

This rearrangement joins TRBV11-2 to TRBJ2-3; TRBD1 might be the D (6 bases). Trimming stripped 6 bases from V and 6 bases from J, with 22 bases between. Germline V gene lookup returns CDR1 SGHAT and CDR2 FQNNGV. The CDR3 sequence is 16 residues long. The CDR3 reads CASRSLRGRHGDTQYF. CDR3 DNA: TGTGCCAGCAGGAGTCTCAGGGGTCGTCATGGGGATACGCAGTATTTT.

This CDR3 reads CASSLATGAIETQYF. CDR3 coding DNA: TGTGCCAGCAGCTTAGCGACGGGGGCAATAGAGACCCAGTACTTC. The chain is built from TRBV7-9 and TRBJ2-5; D is possibly TRBD1 or TRBD2 (6 bases each). Looked up from germline, CDR1 is SEHNR and CDR2 is FQNEAQ (reference sequence). The CDR3 totals 15 residues. Trimming took off 0 bases at V and 4 bases at J, with 12 bases between the two ends.

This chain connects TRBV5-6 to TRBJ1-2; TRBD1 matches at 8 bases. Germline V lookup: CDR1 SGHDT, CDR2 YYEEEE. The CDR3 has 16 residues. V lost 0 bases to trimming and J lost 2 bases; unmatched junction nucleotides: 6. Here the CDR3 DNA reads TGTGCCAGCAGCTTGGCCATGCGACAGGGGAACTATGGCTACACCTTC. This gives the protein CASSLAMRQGNYGYTF. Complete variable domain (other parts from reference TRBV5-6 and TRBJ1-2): DAGVTQSPTHLIKTRGQQVTLRCSPKSGHDTVSWYQQALGQGPQFIFQYYEEEERQRGNFPDRFSGHQFPNYSSELNVNALLLGDSALYLCASSLAMRQGNYGYTFGSGTRLTVV.

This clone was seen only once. The CDR3 here is CATQGTGELFF. DNA for the CDR3: TGTGCCACCCAGGGCACCGGGGAGCTGTTTTTT. The rearrangement links TRBV6-1 to TRBJ2-2, with a possible D match to TRBD1 (5 bases). Germline CDR1 and CDR2: MNHNS and SASEGT. This CDR3 is 11 amino acids long. Trimming took off 10 bases at V and 4 bases at J, with 7 bases between the two ends.

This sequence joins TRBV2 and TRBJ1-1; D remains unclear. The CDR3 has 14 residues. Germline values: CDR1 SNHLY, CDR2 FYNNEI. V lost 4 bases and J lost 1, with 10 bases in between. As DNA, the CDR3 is TGTGCCAGCAGTGCCAATTACGCGAACACTGAAGCTTTCTTT. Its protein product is CASSANYANTEAFF.